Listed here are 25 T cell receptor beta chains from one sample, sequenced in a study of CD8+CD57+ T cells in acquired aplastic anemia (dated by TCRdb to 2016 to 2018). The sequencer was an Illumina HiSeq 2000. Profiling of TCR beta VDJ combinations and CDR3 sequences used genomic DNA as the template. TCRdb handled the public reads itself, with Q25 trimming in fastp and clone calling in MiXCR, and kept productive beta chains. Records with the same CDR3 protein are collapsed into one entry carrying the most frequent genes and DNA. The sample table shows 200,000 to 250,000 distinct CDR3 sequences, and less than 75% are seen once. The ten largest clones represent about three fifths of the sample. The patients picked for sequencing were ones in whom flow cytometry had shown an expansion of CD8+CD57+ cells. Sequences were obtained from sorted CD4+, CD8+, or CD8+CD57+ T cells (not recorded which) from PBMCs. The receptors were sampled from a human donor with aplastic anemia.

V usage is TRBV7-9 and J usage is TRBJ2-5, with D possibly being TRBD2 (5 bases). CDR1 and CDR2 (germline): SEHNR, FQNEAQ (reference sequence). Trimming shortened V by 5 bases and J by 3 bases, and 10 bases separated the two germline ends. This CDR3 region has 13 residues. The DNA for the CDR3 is TGTGCCAGCAGCACCGAGGGAAAAGAGACCCAGTACTTC. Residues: CASSTEGKETQYF.

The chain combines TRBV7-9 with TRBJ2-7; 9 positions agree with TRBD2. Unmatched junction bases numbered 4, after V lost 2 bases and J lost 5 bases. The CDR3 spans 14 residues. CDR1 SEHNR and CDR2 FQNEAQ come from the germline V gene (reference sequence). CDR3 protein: CASSLTGLADEQYF. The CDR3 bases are TGTGCCAGCAGCTTAACGGGACTAGCCGACGAGCAGTACTTC.

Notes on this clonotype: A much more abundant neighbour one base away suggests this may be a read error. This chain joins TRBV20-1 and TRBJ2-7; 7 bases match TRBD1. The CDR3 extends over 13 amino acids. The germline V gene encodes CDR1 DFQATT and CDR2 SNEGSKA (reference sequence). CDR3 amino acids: CSAGDREPYERYF. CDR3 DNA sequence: TGCAGTGCTGGAGACAGGGAACCTTACGAGCGGTACTTC.

CDR3 loop: CASSQDSLGTEAFF. CDR3 nucleotide sequence: TGCGCCAGCAGCCAAGATTCCTTGGGGACTGAAGCTTTCTTT. This chain uses TRBV4-3 with TRBJ1-1, with D uncertain. The CDR3 covers 14 residues. CDR1 LGHNA and CDR2 YSLEER come from the germline V gene. Trimming shortened V by 0 bases and J by 5 bases, and 10 bases separated the two germline ends.

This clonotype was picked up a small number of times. CDR3 sequence reads: CSATRGTEAFF. Written as DNA, the CDR3 is TGCAGTGCTACCCGAGGCACTGAAGCTTTCTTT. The chain links TRBV20-1 to TRBJ1-1; no reliable D call. The CDR3 has 11 residues. The V gene's germline CDR1 is DFQATT and CDR2 SNEGSKA (reference sequence). Trimming took off 4 bases at V and 4 bases at J, with 7 bases between the two ends.

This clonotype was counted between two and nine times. CDR3 DNA: TGTGCCACCAGCAGAGTCCCTAGCCGAAGGTCCTACAATGAGCAGTTCTTC. Its translation is CATSRVPSRRSYNEQFF. The rearrangement joins TRBV15 to TRBJ2-1; weak D call: TRBD2 (5 bases). Germline V gives CDR1 LNHNV, CDR2 YYDKDF (reference sequence). Trimming removed 1 base at V and 1 base at J, with 14 bases between. CDR3 length: 17 residues.

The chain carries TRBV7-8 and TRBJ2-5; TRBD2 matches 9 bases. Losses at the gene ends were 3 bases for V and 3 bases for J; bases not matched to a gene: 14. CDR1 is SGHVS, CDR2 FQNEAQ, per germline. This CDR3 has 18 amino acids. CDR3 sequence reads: CASSLGTSSAGAEETQYF. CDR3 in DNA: TGTGCCAGCAGCTTGGGGACTAGCAGTGCAGGGGCGGAAGAGACCCAGTACTTC.

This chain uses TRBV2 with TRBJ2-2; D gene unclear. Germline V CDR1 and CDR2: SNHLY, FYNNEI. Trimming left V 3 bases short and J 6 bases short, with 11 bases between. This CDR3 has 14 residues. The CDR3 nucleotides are TGTGCCAGCAGTGATGAGGCCCTTCCCGGGGAGCTGTTTTTT. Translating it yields CASSDEALPGELFF. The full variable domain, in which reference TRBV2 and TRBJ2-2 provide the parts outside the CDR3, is EPEVTQTPSHQVTQMGQEVILRCVPISNHLYFYWYRQILGQKVEFLVSFYNNEISEKSEIFDDQFSVERPDGSNFTLKIRSTKLEDSAMYFCASSDEALPGELFFGEGSRLTVL.

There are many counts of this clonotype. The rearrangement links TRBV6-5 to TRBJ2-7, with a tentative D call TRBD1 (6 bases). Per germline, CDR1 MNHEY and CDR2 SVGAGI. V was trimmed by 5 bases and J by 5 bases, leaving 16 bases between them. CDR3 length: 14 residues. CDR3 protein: CASSPGTLLDEQYF. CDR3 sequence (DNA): TGTGCCAGCAGTCCCGGGACACTACTCGACGAGCAGTACTTC.

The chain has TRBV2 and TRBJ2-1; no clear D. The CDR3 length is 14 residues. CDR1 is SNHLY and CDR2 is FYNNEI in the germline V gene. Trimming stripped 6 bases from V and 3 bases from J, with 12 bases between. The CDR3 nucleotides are TGTGCCAGCAGCCCCGTGGTACACTACAATGAGCAGTTCTTC. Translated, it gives CASSPVVHYNEQFF.

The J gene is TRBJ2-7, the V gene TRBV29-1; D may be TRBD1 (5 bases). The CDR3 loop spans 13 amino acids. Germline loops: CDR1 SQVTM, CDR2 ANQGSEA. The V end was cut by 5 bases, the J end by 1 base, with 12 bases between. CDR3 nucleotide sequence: TGCAGCGTTTTACAGGTTGGATCCTACGAGCAGTACTTC. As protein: CSVLQVGSYEQYF.

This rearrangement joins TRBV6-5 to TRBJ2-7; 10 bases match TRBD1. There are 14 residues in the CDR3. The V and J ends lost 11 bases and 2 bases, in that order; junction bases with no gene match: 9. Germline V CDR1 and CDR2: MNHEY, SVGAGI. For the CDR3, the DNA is TGTGCCGATCCGGGACAGGGGCGCACCTACGAGCAGTACTTC. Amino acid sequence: CADPGQGRTYEQYF.

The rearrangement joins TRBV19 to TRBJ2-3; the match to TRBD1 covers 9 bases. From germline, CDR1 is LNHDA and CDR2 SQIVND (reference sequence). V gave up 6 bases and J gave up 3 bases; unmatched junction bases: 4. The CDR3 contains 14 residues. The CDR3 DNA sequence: TGTGCCAGTAGGCTGACAGGGGGTACAGATACGCAGTATTTT. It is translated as CASRLTGGTDTQYF.

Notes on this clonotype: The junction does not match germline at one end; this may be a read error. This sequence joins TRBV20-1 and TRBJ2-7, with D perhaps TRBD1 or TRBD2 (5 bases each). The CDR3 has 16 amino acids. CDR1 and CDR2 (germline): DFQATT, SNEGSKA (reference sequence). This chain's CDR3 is CSAGDINRDVAYEQYF. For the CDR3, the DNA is TGCAGTGCTGGAGATATCAACCGGGACGTCGCCTACGAGCAGTACTTC.

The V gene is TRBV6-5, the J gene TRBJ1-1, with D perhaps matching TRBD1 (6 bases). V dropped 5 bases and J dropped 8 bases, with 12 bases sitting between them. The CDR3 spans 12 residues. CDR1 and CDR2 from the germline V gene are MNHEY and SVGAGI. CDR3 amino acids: CASSKPQGEAFF. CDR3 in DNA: TGTGCCAGCAGTAAGCCACAGGGAGAAGCTTTCTTT.

For the CDR3, the DNA is TGCGCCAGCAGCTTGGGGACAGGGCTCTCTGGGGCCAACGTCCTGACTTTC. This gives the protein CASSLGTGLSGANVLTF. The chain joins TRBV5-1 to TRBJ2-6; 8 nucleotides line up with TRBD1. This CDR3 spans 17 amino acids. The germline V gene has CDR1 SGHRS and CDR2 YFSETQ. Germline trimming cut 0 bases from V and 0 bases from J; bases unmatched to any gene: 2.

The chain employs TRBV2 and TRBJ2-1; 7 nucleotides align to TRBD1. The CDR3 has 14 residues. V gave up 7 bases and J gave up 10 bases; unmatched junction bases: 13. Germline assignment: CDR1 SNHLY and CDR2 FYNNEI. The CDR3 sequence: CASNRQGDRGEQFF. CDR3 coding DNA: TGTGCCAGCAATAGGCAGGGGGATCGAGGCGAGCAGTTCTTC.

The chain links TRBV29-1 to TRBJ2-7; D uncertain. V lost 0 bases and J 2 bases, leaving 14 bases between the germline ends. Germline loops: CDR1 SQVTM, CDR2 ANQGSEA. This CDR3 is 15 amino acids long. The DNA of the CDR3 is TGCAGCGTTGAAGATCTAGGCCAAGCCCCCTACGAGCAGTACTTC. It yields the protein CSVEDLGQAPYEQYF.

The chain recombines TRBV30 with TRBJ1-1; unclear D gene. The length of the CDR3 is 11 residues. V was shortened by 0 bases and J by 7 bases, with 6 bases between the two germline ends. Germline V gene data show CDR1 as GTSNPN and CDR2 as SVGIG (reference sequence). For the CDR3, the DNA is TGTGCCTGGAGTGTACTGGTTGAAGCTTTCTTT. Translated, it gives CAWSVLVEAFF.

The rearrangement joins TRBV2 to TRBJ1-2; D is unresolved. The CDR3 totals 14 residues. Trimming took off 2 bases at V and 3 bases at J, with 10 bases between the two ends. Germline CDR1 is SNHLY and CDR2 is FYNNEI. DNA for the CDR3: TGTGCCAGCAGTGAAATCCGGGAGGACTATGGCTACACCTTC. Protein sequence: CASSEIREDYGYTF.

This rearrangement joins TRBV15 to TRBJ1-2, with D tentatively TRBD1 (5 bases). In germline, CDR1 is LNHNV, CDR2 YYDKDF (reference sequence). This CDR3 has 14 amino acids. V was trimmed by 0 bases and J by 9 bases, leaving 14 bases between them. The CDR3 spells CATSRDREQSSYTF. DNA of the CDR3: TGTGCCACCAGCAGAGACAGGGAACAGTCTAGCTACACCTTC.

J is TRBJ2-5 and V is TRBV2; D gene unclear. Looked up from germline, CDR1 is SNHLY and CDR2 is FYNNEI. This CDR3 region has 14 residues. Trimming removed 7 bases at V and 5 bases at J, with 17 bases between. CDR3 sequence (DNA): TGTGCCAGCATGCTAAGGGCTCTCGGGGAGACCCAGTACTTC. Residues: CASMLRALGETQYF.

The CDR3 DNA follows: TGTGCCAGCAGCTACGGACAGGGAGGCTACTACGAGCAGTACTTC. Protein: CASSYGQGGYYEQYF. This chain joins TRBV5-4 and TRBJ2-7; 8 nucleotides match TRBD1. Trimming took 3 bases from V and 3 from J; bases not matched to a gene: 8. The CDR3 runs to 15 residues. Germline CDR1 reads SGHNT; CDR2 reads YYREEE (reference sequence).

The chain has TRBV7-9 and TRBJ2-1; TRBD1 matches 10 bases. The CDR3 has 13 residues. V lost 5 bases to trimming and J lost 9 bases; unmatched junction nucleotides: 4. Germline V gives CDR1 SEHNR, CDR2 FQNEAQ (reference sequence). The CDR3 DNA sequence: TGTGCCAGCAGCAGCGACAGGGGGCGTGAGCAGTTCTTC. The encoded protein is CASSSDRGREQFF.

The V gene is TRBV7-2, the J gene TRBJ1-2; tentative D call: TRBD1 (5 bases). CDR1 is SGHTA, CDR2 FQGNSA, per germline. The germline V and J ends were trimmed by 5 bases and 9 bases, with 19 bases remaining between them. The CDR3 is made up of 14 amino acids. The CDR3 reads CASSQEKGKRSYTF. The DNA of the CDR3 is TGTGCCAGCAGCCAAGAAAAGGGGAAAAGGAGCTACACCTTC.